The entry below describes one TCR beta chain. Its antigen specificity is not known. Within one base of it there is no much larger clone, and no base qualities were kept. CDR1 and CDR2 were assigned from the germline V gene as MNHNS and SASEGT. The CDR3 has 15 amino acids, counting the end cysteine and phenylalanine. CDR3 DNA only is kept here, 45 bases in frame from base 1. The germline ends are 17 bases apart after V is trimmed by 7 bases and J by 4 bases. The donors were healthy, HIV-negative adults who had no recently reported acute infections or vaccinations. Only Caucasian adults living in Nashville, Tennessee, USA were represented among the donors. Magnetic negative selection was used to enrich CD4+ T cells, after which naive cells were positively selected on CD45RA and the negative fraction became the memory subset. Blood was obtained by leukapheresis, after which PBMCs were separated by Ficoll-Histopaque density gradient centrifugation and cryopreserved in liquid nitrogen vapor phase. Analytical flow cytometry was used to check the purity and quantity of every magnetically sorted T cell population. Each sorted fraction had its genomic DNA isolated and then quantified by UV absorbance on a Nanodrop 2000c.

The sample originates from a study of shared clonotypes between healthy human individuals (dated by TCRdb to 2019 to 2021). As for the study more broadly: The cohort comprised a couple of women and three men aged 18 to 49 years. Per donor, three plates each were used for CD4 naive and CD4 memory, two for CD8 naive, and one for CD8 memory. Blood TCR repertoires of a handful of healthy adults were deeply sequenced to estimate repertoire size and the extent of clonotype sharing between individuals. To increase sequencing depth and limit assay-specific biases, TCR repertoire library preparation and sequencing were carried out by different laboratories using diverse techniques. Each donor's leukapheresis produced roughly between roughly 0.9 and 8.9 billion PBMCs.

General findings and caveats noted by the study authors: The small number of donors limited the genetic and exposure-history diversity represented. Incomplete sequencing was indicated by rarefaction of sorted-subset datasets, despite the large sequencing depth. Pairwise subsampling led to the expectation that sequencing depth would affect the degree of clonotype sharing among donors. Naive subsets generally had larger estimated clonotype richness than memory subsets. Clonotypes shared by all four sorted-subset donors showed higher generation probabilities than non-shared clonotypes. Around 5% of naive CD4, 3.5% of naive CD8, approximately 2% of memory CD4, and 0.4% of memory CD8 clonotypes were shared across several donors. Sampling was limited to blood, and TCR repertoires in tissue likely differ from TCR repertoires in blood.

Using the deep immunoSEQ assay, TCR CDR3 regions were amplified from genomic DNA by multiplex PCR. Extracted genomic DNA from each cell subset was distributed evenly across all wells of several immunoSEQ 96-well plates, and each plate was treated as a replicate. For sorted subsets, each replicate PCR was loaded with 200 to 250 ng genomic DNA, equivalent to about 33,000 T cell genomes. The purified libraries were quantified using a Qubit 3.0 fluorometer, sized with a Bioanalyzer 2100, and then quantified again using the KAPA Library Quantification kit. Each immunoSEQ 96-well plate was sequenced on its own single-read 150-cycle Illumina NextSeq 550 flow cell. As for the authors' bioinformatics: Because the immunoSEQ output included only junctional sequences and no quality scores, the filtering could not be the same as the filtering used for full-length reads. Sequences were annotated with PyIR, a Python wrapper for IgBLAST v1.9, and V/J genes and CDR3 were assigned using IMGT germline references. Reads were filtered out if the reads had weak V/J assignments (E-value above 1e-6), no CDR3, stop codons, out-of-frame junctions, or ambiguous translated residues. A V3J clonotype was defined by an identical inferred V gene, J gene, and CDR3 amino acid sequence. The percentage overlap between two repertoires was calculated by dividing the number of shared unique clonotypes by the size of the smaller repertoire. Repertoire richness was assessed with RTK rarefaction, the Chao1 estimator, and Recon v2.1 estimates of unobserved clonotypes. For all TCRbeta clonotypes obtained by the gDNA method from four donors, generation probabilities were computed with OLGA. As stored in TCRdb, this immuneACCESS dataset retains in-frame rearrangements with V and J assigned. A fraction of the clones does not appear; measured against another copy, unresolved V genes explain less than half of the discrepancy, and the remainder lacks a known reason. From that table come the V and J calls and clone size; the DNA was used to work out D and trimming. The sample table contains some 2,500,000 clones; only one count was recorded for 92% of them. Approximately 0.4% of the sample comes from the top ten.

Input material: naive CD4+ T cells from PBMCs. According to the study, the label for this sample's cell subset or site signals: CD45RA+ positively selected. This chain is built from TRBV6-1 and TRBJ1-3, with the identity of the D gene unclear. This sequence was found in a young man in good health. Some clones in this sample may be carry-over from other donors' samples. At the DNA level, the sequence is TGTGCCAGCAACCCGAGGTGGGAAACGGGAAACACCATATATTTT. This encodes CASNPRWETGNTIYF.